This is a list of T cell receptor beta chains from one sample in a study of blood T cells in healthy people across ages. From the 5' RACE reads, TCRdb called clonotypes with MiXCR, one entry per CDR3 protein. The sample holds 1.5 million to 2 million distinct CDR3 sequences, around 48% seen once. The sequenced sample consisted of blood. The receptors were sampled from a woman in her thirties or forties in good health. Both conserved end residues are part of each CDR3. The order of the fields is D gene, J gene, V gene, clone size, CDR3 protein, CDR3 DNA. D genes are given only for firm matches. Where a row states a size, it is once, few, many or the class of an expanded clone; other rows omit it.

TRBD1 | TRBJ1-1 | TRBV4-3 | - | CASSPGVDRFNTEAFF | TGCGCCAGCAGCCCAGGGGTGGACAGGTTCAACACTGAAGCTTTCTTT
- | TRBJ2-7 | TRBV10-3 | - | CAISEVPDTTEQYF | TGTGCCATCAGTGAGGTCCCCGACACTACTGAGCAGTACTTC
- | TRBJ2-3 | TRBV18 | - | CASSRSATRTDTQYF | TGTGCCAGCTCACGGTCGGCAACCCGCACAGATACGCAGTATTTT
- | TRBJ2-1 | TRBV2 | few | CASTTSFHNEQFF | TGTGCCAGCACGACAAGTTTTCACAATGAGCAGTTCTTC
- | TRBJ2-4 | TRBV20-1 | - | CSARQGVWNIQYF | TGCAGTGCTAGACAGGGTGTGTGGAACATTCAGTACTTC
- | TRBJ1-6 | TRBV5-1 | - | CASSSLGNSPLHF | TGCGCCAGCAGCTCTCTTGGTAATTCACCCCTCCACTTT
- | TRBJ2-6 | TRBV6-2/TRBV6-3 | few | CASSPQLAGTASGANVLTF | TGTGCCAGCAGTCCCCAATTGGCGGGGACTGCCTCTGGGGCCAACGTCCTGACTTTC
TRBD1 | TRBJ1-5 | TRBV6-2/TRBV6-3 | once | CASRTGTGVPLSNQPQHF | TGTGCCAGCAGGACCGGGACAGGGGTCCCCCTTAGCAATCAGCCCCAGCATTTT
- | TRBJ2-1 | TRBV5-1 | few | CASSLGQRDNEQFF | TGCGCCAGCAGCTTGGGACAGCGCGACAATGAGCAGTTCTTC
TRBD1 | TRBJ1-5 | TRBV6-1 | - | CASSGRTGNHQPQHF | TGTGCCAGCAGTGGCCGGACAGGGAACCATCAGCCCCAGCATTTT
TRBD2 | TRBJ2-5 | TRBV20-1 | few | CSARVSSSGKETQYF | TGCAGTGCTAGAGTTTCGTCGAGCGGGAAAGAGACCCAGTACTTC
- | TRBJ2-3 | TRBV6-2/TRBV6-3 | few | CASSTINRDTYTDTQYF | TGTGCCAGCAGTACCATCAACCGGGACACCTACACAGATACGCAGTATTTT
- | TRBJ1-2 | TRBV27 | - | CASSIHGGHGYTF | TGTGCCAGCAGTATCCACGGGGGGCATGGCTACACCTTC
- | TRBJ2-7 | TRBV6-2/TRBV6-3 | few | CASSRDPGEQYF | TGTGCCAGCAGTCGTGACCCGGGTGAGCAGTACTTC
TRBD2 | TRBJ2-1 | TRBV7-2 | - | CASSRLAGVVEQFF | TGTGCCAGCAGCAGACTAGCGGGGGTTGTTGAGCAGTTCTTC
- | TRBJ2-2 | TRBV24-1 | - | CATSASVLAGELFF | TGTGCCACCAGTGCCAGTGTTTTGGCCGGGGAGCTGTTTTTT
- | TRBJ2-7 | TRBV25-1 | - | CASSAGHPTYEQYF | TGTGCCAGCAGTGCGGGACATCCTACCTACGAGCAGTACTTC
TRBD2 | TRBJ2-1 | TRBV20-1 | - | CSARDLRASGTYNEQFF | TGCAGTGCTAGAGATCTGCGAGCTAGCGGGACCTACAATGAGCAGTTCTTC
- | TRBJ1-1 | TRBV12-3/TRBV12-4 | - | CASSVTRESTEAFF | TGTGCCAGCAGTGTCACCCGGGAGAGCACTGAAGCTTTCTTT
TRBD2 | TRBJ2-1 | TRBV15 | - | CATSRNSGGTHNEQFF | TGTGCCACCAGCAGAAATAGCGGGGGGACGCACAATGAGCAGTTCTTC
- | TRBJ2-1 | TRBV20-1 | few | CSAPGTPNEQFF | TGCAGTGCTCCCGGGACCCCCAATGAGCAGTTCTTC
- | TRBJ1-4 | TRBV25-1 | - | CASSEGAGGTNEKLFF | TGTGCCAGCAGTGAGGGCGCGGGGGGAACTAATGAAAAACTGTTTTTT
- | TRBJ1-5 | TRBV6-6 | - | CASSYSPFRGGNQPQHF | TGTGCCAGCAGTTACTCCCCATTTCGGGGGGGCAATCAGCCCCAGCATTTT
TRBD1 | TRBJ2-1 | TRBV2 | - | CASRPGQGKLHEQFF | TGTGCCAGCAGACCAGGACAGGGGAAGTTACATGAGCAGTTCTTC
- | TRBJ2-4 | TRBV7-8 | - | CASSLTDKSRQEQYF | TGTGCCAGCAGCTTGACAGATAAATCTCGGCAAGAGCAGTACTTC
TRBD1 | TRBJ2-1 | TRBV29-1 | - | CSVGTGKYEQFF | TGCAGCGTGGGGACAGGGAAGTATGAGCAGTTCTTC
- | TRBJ2-7 | TRBV6-6 | - | CASSYGVSLLDEQYF | TGTGCCAGCAGTTACGGCGTCTCCCTCTTGGACGAGCAGTACTTC
- | TRBJ2-1 | TRBV7-2 | few | CASSFYVDEQFF | TGTGCCAGCAGCTTTTATGTCGATGAGCAGTTCTTC
TRBD1 | TRBJ2-1 | TRBV11-2 | few | CASSHETVTGVYNEQFF | TGTGCCAGCAGCCACGAGACGGTGACAGGGGTTTACAATGAGCAGTTCTTC
- | TRBJ2-7 | TRBV7-9 | - | CASSLAPSGDEQYF | TGTGCCAGCAGCTTAGCCCCCTCAGGGGACGAGCAGTACTTC
TRBD1 | TRBJ2-1 | TRBV13 | - | CASSTPDRDYNEQFF | TGTGCCAGCAGCACACCGGACAGGGATTACAATGAGCAGTTCTTC
- | TRBJ2-6 | TRBV7-2 | - | CASSLSGIGANVLTF | TGTGCCAGCAGCTTAAGTGGGATCGGGGCCAACGTCCTGACTTTC
- | TRBJ1-4 | TRBV5-1 | - | CASSLNWQGTATNEKLFF | TGCGCCAGCAGCTTGAATTGGCAGGGGACTGCAACTAATGAAAAACTGTTTTTT
- | TRBJ1-1 | TRBV6-6 | - | CASTKAGTMNTEAFF | TGTGCCAGCACGAAGGCAGGAACGATGAACACTGAAGCTTTCTTT
TRBD1 | TRBJ1-1 | TRBV5-1 | - | CASSWEQQGWTEAFF | TGCGCCAGCAGCTGGGAACAACAGGGGTGGACTGAAGCTTTCTTT
TRBD2 | TRBJ2-5 | TRBV28 | few | CASSFGGGLRDETQYF | TGTGCCAGCAGTTTTGGCGGGGGTTTAAGAGATGAGACCCAGTACTTC
- | TRBJ1-1 | TRBV7-2 | once | CASSWEQAMNTEAFF | TGTGCCAGCAGCTGGGAACAGGCTATGAACACTGAAGCTTTCTTT
- | TRBJ1-2 | TRBV28 | - | CATRGAGANYGYTF | TGTGCCACCAGAGGAGCCGGAGCTAACTATGGCTACACCTTC
- | TRBJ1-5 | TRBV20-1 | - | CSASSLGERQPQHF | TGCAGTGCCAGCTCGTTGGGGGAACGCCAGCCCCAGCATTTT
- | TRBJ2-5 | TRBV28 | few | CASSSGLTSQETQYF | TGTGCCAGCAGTTCAGGGTTGACCTCCCAAGAGACCCAGTACTTC
- | TRBJ1-2 | TRBV15 | - | CATSRDRGPGIYGYTF | TGTGCCACCAGCAGAGATCGGGGCCCCGGGATCTATGGCTACACCTTC
- | TRBJ2-5 | TRBV6-5 | few | CASSLTIGTQYF | TGTGCCAGCAGCCTAACGATTGGGACCCAGTACTTC
TRBD1 | TRBJ2-6 | TRBV7-2 | - | CASSLMQGAGANVLTF | TGTGCCAGCAGCTTAATGCAGGGGGCTGGGGCCAACGTCCTGACTTTC
- | TRBJ2-3 | TRBV28 | once | CASRSLGTDTQYF | TGTGCCAGCAGGTCCCTAGGCACAGATACGCAGTATTTT
- | TRBJ2-5 | TRBV28 | - | CASSRPATTETRYF | TGTGCCAGCAGCCGACCGGCGACTACGGAGACCCGGTACTTC
- | TRBJ2-7 | TRBV6-6 | few | CASTKDRASYEQYF | TGTGCCAGCACCAAAGACAGAGCATCGTACGAGCAGTACTTC
TRBD1 | TRBJ1-2 | TRBV7-2 | - | CASSPHRDRGNGYTF | TGTGCCAGCAGCCCCCACCGGGACAGGGGGAATGGCTACACCTTC
TRBD1 | TRBJ2-2 | TRBV7-2 | few | CASSSIQGAAGGELFF | TGTGCCAGCAGCTCGATACAGGGGGCTGCCGGCGGGGAGCTGTTTTTT
TRBD1 | TRBJ2-1 | TRBV9 | few | CASSATGLNEQFF | TGTGCCAGCAGCGCGACAGGGTTGAATGAGCAGTTCTTC
TRBD1 | TRBJ2-1 | TRBV5-1 | - | CASSLSPTGLQFF | TGCGCCAGCAGCTTGTCCCCGACAGGGCTGCAGTTCTTC
- | TRBJ2-1 | TRBV20-1 | few | CSATPQGPLKNEQFF | TGCAGTGCTACCCCCCAGGGACCGCTAAAAAATGAGCAGTTCTTC
- | TRBJ2-3 | TRBV20-1 | - | CSARVVSQDTQYF | TGCAGTGCTAGAGTGGTAAGCCAAGATACGCAGTATTTT
TRBD2 | TRBJ2-3 | TRBV7-8 | once | CASSLDIAGTTDTQYF | TGTGCCAGCAGCTTAGATATAGCGGGGACCACAGATACGCAGTATTTT
- | TRBJ1-1 | TRBV7-2 | - | CASSLELRGTEAFF | TGTGCCAGCAGCTTAGAATTGAGGGGGACTGAAGCTTTCTTT